The present entry profiles one T cell receptor beta chain with its context. This clone was seen more than once but under ten times. It has no known antigen specificity. Base qualities are not provided; no much larger clone lies one nucleotide away. The sample is drawn from a study of blood T cell repertoires in COVID-19 (dated by TCRdb to 2020 to 2021). Looking at the study overall: The collaborator samples originated in the United States, Italy and Spain and spanned the acute and convalescent phases of COVID-19. The material from the prospective study consisted of cDNA or gDNA derived from T cells, B-cell-depleted T cells, or PBMCs. Subjects who had been exposed to COVID-19, were actively infected with it, or had recovered from it provided the deeply sampled blood TCRbeta repertoires that made up the dataset. A freely available public database, intended as a resource for researchers studying the immune response to SARS-CoV-2, is where the repertoires were released. The samples were drawn from two sources: the first 160 participants of the ongoing ImmuneRACE study, and approximately 1,300 subjects contributed by 6 global collaborators. The sample metadata nearly always contained a de-identified subject ID, COVID-19 status, age in years and sex. HLA class I and class II types, where available, came from metadata supplied by the sample provider rather than from assay-based typing. The study at large found these results: How much clinical and demographic metadata was included differed by source and by participant, and the metadata was provided uncurated.

TCRbeta CDR3 regions were amplified from genomic DNA using the immunoSEQ Assay, a bias-controlled multiplex PCR. From the authors' description of their analysis: Within the assay, amplification of reference gene primers was used to estimate how many nucleated cells each sample contained. Sequence reads were collapsed and filtered to measure the absolute abundance of every unique TCRbeta CDR3 rearrangement. For each sample, productive Simpson clonality was calculated as the square root of Simpson's diversity index over productive rearrangements. TCRdb's version of the immuneACCESS table is confined to in-frame rearrangements and falls short of the full clone set. An unresolved V gene accounts for under half of the shortfall where checked; the remainder is of unknown origin. That table is the source of V, J and clone size, and D and trimming were worked out from the DNA. The sample contains some 190,000 clones, about 80% of them found a single time. In total, the top ten clones hold roughly 7% of the sample.

The germline V gene specifies SGHTA as CDR1 and FQGTGA as CDR2. The CDR3 numbers 16 residues from cysteine through phenylalanine. The DNA shown is the 48-base CDR3, in frame from base 1. V ends up 4 bases short and J 5 bases short, with an unmatched junction base count of 8. One collaborating source in Seattle enrolled patients while the patients were actively infected and followed the patients over time throughout the course of disease. Whole blood was collected in K2EDTA tubes by collaborating institutions according to the institutions' own protocols. For TCRbeta analysis, collaborators shipped samples as frozen whole blood, isolated PBMCs, or DNA extracted from either of those sample types.

The chain employs TRBV7-3 and TRBJ2-2; the junction holds 9 bases that match TRBD2. The sequence derives from a woman aged 80 or over with COVID-19, enrolled during active disease. Sequenced input: peripheral blood. Here the CDR3 is given as CASSSAIAGETGELFF. Read as DNA, the sequence is TGTGCCAGCAGCTCGGCGATAGCGGGAGAGACCGGGGAGCTGTTTTTT.